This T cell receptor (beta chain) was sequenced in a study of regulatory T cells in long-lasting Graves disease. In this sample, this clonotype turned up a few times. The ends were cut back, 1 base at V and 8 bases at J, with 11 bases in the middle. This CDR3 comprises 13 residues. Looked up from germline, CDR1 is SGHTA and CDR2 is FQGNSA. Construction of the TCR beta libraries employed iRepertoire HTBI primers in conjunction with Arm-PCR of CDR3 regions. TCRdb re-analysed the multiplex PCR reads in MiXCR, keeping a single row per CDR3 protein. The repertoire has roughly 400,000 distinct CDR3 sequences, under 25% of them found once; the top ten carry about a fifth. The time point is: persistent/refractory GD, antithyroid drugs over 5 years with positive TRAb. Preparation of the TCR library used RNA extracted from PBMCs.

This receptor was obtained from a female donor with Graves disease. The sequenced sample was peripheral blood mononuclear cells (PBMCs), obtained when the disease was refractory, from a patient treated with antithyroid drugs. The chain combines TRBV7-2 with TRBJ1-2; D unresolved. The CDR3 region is CASSLGPAQGYTF. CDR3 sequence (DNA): TGTGCCAGCAGCTTAGGCCCGGCCCAGGGCTACACCTTC.